The rows below give T cell receptor beta chains drawn from one sample of a study of OX40 agonist ivuxolimab in advanced cancers. The method was immunoSEQ multiplex PCR; TCRdb's version includes in-frame clones alone and lacks a portion of them. The sample includes about 20,000 clones, about 88% seen only once; the top ten take 20% to 30%. The sample was CD4+ or CD8+ T cells sorted from blood, taken in a trial of the OX40 agonist ivuxolimab. The receptor set was obtained from an adult with an advanced solid tumor such as melanoma, head and neck, liver or kidney cancer. CDR3s include the opening cysteine and the closing phenylalanine or tryptophan.

TRBV7-3	TRBJ2-1	CASSLGSNEQFF
TRBV9	TRBJ2-5	CASSVGFQSQETQYF
TRBV15	TRBJ2-4	CATSRTGPSKNIQYF
TRBV11-2	TRBJ1-2	CASSLDKGLSAHNYGYTF
TRBV6-1	TRBJ2-7	CASSPRGPYEQYF
TRBV7-9	TRBJ2-1	CASSLANGGLVDNEQFF
TRBV9	TRBJ1-2	CASSSNGPNGYTF
TRBV9	TRBJ1-5	CASSRGGGVNQPQHF
TRBV9	TRBJ1-3	CASSEGQGVNTIYF
TRBV6-1	TRBJ1-2	CASSGTGRRGYTF
TRBV6-5	TRBJ2-7	CASSTGDYEQYF
TRBV9	TRBJ1-2	CASSPGTPRQGYTF
TRBV4-3	TRBJ2-3	CASSQYRDREIAGETDTQYF
TRBV11-1	TRBJ2-1	CASSSGSSSYNEQFF
TRBV27	TRBJ1-5	CASSSRGRSNQPQHF
TRBV5-1	TRBJ2-7	CASSLAGAAYEQYF
TRBV9	TRBJ1-2	CASSVYQGSYGYTF
TRBV4-1	TRBJ2-3	CASSQVGISGIADTQYF
TRBV9	TRBJ2-7	CASSVGGRAYEQYF
TRBV29-1	TRBJ2-1	CSVEGGTYNEQFF
TRBV6-5	TRBJ1-5	CASSSGTVNQPQHF
TRBV4-3	TRBJ2-7	CASSHVKPGLAVYEQYF
TRBV2	TRBJ2-1	CASSDQLAGNNEQFF
TRBV27	TRBJ1-4	CASSLTGTDDEKLFF
TRBV2	TRBJ2-1	CAGRRSSYNEQFF
TRBV13	TRBJ2-5	CASSFGSSGFQETQYF
TRBV29-1	TRBJ2-1	CSVRESGLAGGVSYNEQFF
TRBV10-1	TRBJ2-3	CASSEQQTAGLRTDTQYF